The source of this TCR beta chain is a study of beta chain features in type 1 diabetes. Across the whole study: Sorted cells, 90 million to 130 million in number, were examined across all samples.

The investigators reverse transcribed all of the isolated RNA, so they sequenced expressed TCRB transcripts. Data came from immunoSEQ multiplex PCR; TCRdb stores just in-frame clones and leaves some out. Among 860,000 or so clones listed, roughly 15% were seen once. V was pared by 1 base and J by 9 bases, with 11 bases of the junction left unmatched. The CDR3 has 16 residues. CDR1 LGHNA and CDR2 YSLEER come from the germline V gene. This receptor was obtained from a woman between 18 and 29 years old in good health. The sequencing sample was made of naive CD4+ T cells from blood. V usage is TRBV4-3 and J usage is TRBJ2-1, with 8 bases fitting TRBD2. The CDR3, as DNA: TGCGCCAGCAGCCAAGCCCCAGCGGGAGCATCCACTGAGCAGTTCTTC. Encoded protein: CASSQAPAGASTEQFF.